Listed below are T cell receptor beta chains from one sample, sequenced in a study of T cell repertoires in cytomegalovirus infection. In TCRdb, the reads were re-called with MiXCR into one record per CDR3 protein. In the table there are some 700,000 distinct CDR3 sequences, around 31% of which are singletons. Antigens for these TCRs are unknown. The specimen comprised cultured PBMCs, sampled from culture after CMV antigen stimulation. Source of these receptors: a human donor in good health (CMV status not recorded). Some clones in this sample may be carry-over from other donors' samples. The CDR3 runs from the conserved cysteine through the conserved F or W. Each record gives: D gene, clone size, J gene, V gene, CDR3 DNA, CDR3 protein. D genes are given only for firm matches. Clone size, where shown, is once, few, many, or a class for clones that have expanded.

. | . | TRBJ1-3 | TRBV10-3 | TGTGCCTCCCAGGACGGATCTGGAAACACCATATATTTT | CASQDGSGNTIYF
. | many | TRBJ2-3 | TRBV7-6 | TGTGCCAGCAGTCCGGGGGGCGGAGACACAGATACGCAGTATTTT | CASSPGGGDTDTQYF
. | . | TRBJ2-2 | TRBV20-1 | TGCAGTGCTAGAGCGGGTTCTTGGGCCGGGGAGCTGTTTTTT | CSARAGSWAGELFF
. | many | TRBJ2-7 | TRBV12-3/TRBV12-4 | TGTGCCAGCAGTTTGTCCCGGTCCGAGCAGTACTTC | CASSLSRSEQYF
. | many | TRBJ1-2 | TRBV27 | TGTGCCAGCAGTCTCCAACAGGGACTCGGCTACACCTTC | CASSLQQGLGYTF
. | . | TRBJ2-1 | TRBV11-3 | TGTGCCAGCAGCTTAGGATCGGGTAAGGGGTATTCAGCCGGTGAGCAGTTCTTC | CASSLGSGKGYSAGEQFF
. | . | TRBJ2-5 | TRBV7-2 | TGTGCCAGCTGCACCGGGGCCCCTTTTGCAGAGACCCAGTACTTC | CASCTGAPFAETQYF
. | . | TRBJ2-6 | TRBV7-9 | TGTGCCAGCAGCTTATTGGGTCAGGGGGCCAACGTCCTGACTTTC | CASSLLGQGANVLTF
TRBD1 | few | TRBJ2-7 | TRBV4-2 | TGTGCCAGCAGCCAAGTCAGACAGGGTGATGCCTACGAGCAGTACTTC | CASSQVRQGDAYEQYF
TRBD1 | many | TRBJ1-2 | TRBV7-2 | TGTGCCAGCAGCCACGGTCCGGGACAGGGATCCGGGTTTGGCTACACCTTC | CASSHGPGQGSGFGYTF
TRBD2 | few | TRBJ2-1 | TRBV6-2/TRBV6-3 | TGTGCCAGCAGCTCCCTCCCGACTAGCGGACCACCCCTAGGCAATGAGCAGTTCTTC | CASSSLPTSGPPLGNEQFF
. | few | TRBJ2-3 | TRBV7-8 | TGTGCCAGCAGCCGCGGCGGTTGGACAGATACGCAGTATTTT | CASSRGGWTDTQYF
TRBD1 | few | TRBJ2-1 | TRBV7-2 | TGTGCCAGCACTCCGGGACAGGCCTACAATGAGCAGTTCTTC | CASTPGQAYNEQFF
. | . | TRBJ1-3 | TRBV7-9 | TGTGCCAGCAGCTTTAGAGGGGGGACATCCGTCTCTGGAAACACCATATATTTT | CASSFRGGTSVSGNTIYF
. | few | TRBJ2-7 | TRBV20-1 | TGCAGTGCCCTCCAGCCCCAGGGCACAGGGCAGTACTTC | CSALQPQGTGQYF
TRBD2 | . | TRBJ2-2 | TRBV19 | TGTGCCAGTAGTAGACTTGGTTTACTAGCGGGAGTCTCGGGGGAGCTGTTTTTT | CASSRLGLLAGVSGELFF
. | many | TRBJ2-7 | TRBV7-2 | TGTGCCAGCAGCTTATTGGGGGGAGGTTATGGCGAGCAGTACTTC | CASSLLGGGYGEQYF
. | once | TRBJ2-7 | TRBV7-2 | TGTGCCAGCAGCCAGGAGGGGGGGCTTTACGAGCAGTACTTC | CASSQEGGLYEQYF
. | . | TRBJ2-3 | TRBV19 | TGTGCCAGTAGTATGACAGGAACAGATACGCAGTATTTT | CASSMTGTDTQYF
. | . | TRBJ1-5 | TRBV20-1 | TGCAGTGCTAGAGGGGGCGGAAGCAATCAGCCCCAGCATTTT | CSARGGGSNQPQHF
. | . | TRBJ1-2 | TRBV3-1 | TGTGCCAGCAGCCAAGGGGACTCCGACTATGGCTACACCTTC | CASSQGDSDYGYTF
. | few | TRBJ1-5 | TRBV12-5 | TGTGCTGACGACAGACCCACTAGCAATCAGCCCCAGCATTTT | CADDRPTSNQPQHF
. | . | TRBJ2-7 | TRBV4-1 | TGCGCCAGCAGCCTGCTGGACGGAGAGCAGTACTTC | CASSLLDGEQYF
TRBD1 | . | TRBJ1-2 | TRBV7-2 | TGTGCCAGCACTCTTCGAAGGGGGCTTGACTATGGCTACACCTTC | CASTLRRGLDYGYTF
TRBD2 | . | TRBJ2-7 | TRBV7-8 | TGTGCCAGCAGCTTAGGGTGGCTAGCGGCAACCTACGAGCAGTACTTC | CASSLGWLAATYEQYF
. | . | TRBJ1-5 | TRBV27 | TGTGCCAGCTCGGCCGCCGGGGGGTTTAAGCCCCAGCATTTT | CASSAAGGFKPQHF
TRBD1 | few | TRBJ1-5 | TRBV12-3/TRBV12-4 | TGTGCCAGCAGCTACGGGACAGGGGCCTATAGCAATCAGCCCCAGCATTTT | CASSYGTGAYSNQPQHF
TRBD1 | . | TRBJ2-1 | TRBV19 | TGTGCCAGTAGTATAGGACAGGGACCGCAATATGAGCAGTTCTTC | CASSIGQGPQYEQFF
. | . | TRBJ2-3 | TRBV7-2 | TGTGCCGGTAGCGTAGCTTCCGGCACAGATACGCAGTATTTT | CAGSVASGTDTQYF
. | few | TRBJ1-5 | TRBV12-3/TRBV12-4 | TGTGCCAGCAGTCAAATTAGCAATCAGCCCCAGCATTTT | CASSQISNQPQHF
TRBD1 | . | TRBJ1-2 | TRBV15 | TGTGCCACCAGCAGGGGACAGATAAGGAGCTACACCTTC | CATSRGQIRSYTF
TRBD2 | few | TRBJ2-5 | TRBV7-2 | TGTGCCAGCAGCTTAGCTAGCGGGATGGAGACCCAGTACTTC | CASSLASGMETQYF
. | . | TRBJ2-5 | TRBV6-8 | TGTGCCAGCAGTTACTCGATAGAGTGGGAGACCCAGTACTTC | CASSYSIEWETQYF
. | . | TRBJ2-3 | TRBV7-6 | TGTGCCAGCAGCTTAATGGGGGAGTCAGATACGCAGTATTTT | CASSLMGESDTQYF
. | few | TRBJ2-3 | TRBV7-2 | TGTGCCAGCAGCTCTAGCTCAATAAAGTACACAGATACGCAGTATTTT | CASSSSSIKYTDTQYF
TRBD1 | few | TRBJ2-7 | TRBV15 | TGTGCCACCAGCAGCCCCGCCGGGACAGTGCAGTACTTC | CATSSPAGTVQYF
. | . | TRBJ2-7 | TRBV7-9 | TGTGCCAGCAGCTTCCTCCCCTTGGGGGGAGGCTACGAGCAGTACTTC | CASSFLPLGGGYEQYF
. | few | TRBJ2-3 | TRBV7-2 | TGTGCCAGCAGCCCCCGTCGGGTCAGTACAGATACGCAGTATTTT | CASSPRRVSTDTQYF
. | . | TRBJ2-7 | TRBV5-6 | TGTGCCAGCAGCTGGTCGACAGACCCTCTAGACGAGCAGTACTTC | CASSWSTDPLDEQYF
. | many | TRBJ2-7 | TRBV7-9 | TGTGCCAGCAGCTTAGGGGGTGAGGGCGCCTACGAGCAGTACTTC | CASSLGGEGAYEQYF
TRBD1 | . | TRBJ1-2 | TRBV6-1 | TGTGCCAGCAGTGAAGGACGTGACAGGGGGTCCGGTGGCTACACCTTC | CASSEGRDRGSGGYTF
TRBD1 | few | TRBJ1-6 | TRBV10-3 | TGTGCCACAACAGGGGATAGATCACCCCTCCACTTT | CATTGDRSPLHF
TRBD1 | few | TRBJ1-2 | TRBV6-1 | TGTGCCAGCAGTGAAGCGCTGACAGGGGCGCCTAACCTCCATAACTATGGCTACACCTTC | CASSEALTGAPNLHNYGYTF
. | few | TRBJ2-3 | TRBV7-6 | TGTGCCAGCAGCTTAATACAGATATCAGATACGCAGTATTTT | CASSLIQISDTQYF
. | few | TRBJ2-7 | TRBV12-3/TRBV12-4 | TGTGCCAGCAGTCCCGGGGGCCGAGCCATCAATTCCTACGAGCAGTACTTC | CASSPGGRAINSYEQYF
. | . | TRBJ1-6 | TRBV4-1 | TGCGCCAGCAGCCAAGGGGTGCTTGTGGGGAATTCACCCCTCCACTTT | CASSQGVLVGNSPLHF
. | few | TRBJ1-3 | TRBV4-2 | TGTGCCAGCAGCCCCCAGGAGGGAAACACCATATATTTT | CASSPQEGNTIYF
TRBD1 | . | TRBJ2-5 | TRBV7-2 | TGTGCCACCGCTTCGACAGGGGCGTACCAAGAGACCCAGTACTTC | CATASTGAYQETQYF
TRBD2 | few | TRBJ2-1 | TRBV11-2 | TGTGCCAGCAGCCCTAGCGGGATATCCCCCCGTCCCTCCTACAATGAGCAGTTCTTC | CASSPSGISPRPSYNEQFF
. | few | TRBJ1-6 | TRBV27 | TGTGCCAGCAGTTTATCTGCGGGGGGCCAAAATTCACCCCTCCACTTT | CASSLSAGGQNSPLHF
. | . | TRBJ2-5 | TRBV19 | TGTGCCAGTAGTATAGCCGCTATCTACCAAGAGACCCAGTACTTC | CASSIAAIYQETQYF
. | few | TRBJ1-2 | TRBV7-2 | TGTGCCAGCTCCACCCGGAACTATGGCTACACCTTC | CASSTRNYGYTF